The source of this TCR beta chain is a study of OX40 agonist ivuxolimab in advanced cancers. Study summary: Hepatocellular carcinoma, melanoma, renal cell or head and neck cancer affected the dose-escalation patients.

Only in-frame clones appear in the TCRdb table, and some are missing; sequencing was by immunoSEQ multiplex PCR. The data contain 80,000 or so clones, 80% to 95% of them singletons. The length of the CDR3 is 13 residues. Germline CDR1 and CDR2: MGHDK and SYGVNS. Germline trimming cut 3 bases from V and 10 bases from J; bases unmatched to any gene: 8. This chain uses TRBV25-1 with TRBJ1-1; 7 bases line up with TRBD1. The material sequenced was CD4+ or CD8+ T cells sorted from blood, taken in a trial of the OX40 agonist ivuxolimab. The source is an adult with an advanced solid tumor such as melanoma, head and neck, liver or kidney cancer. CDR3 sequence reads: CASSEMTGNGAFF. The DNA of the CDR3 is TGTGCCAGCAGTGAGATGACAGGGAATGGAGCTTTCTTT. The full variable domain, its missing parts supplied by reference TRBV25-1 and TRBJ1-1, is EADIYQTPRYLVIGTGKKITLECSQTMGHDKMYWYQQDPGMELHLIHYSYGVNSTEKGDLSSESTVSRIRTEHFPLTLESARPSHTSQYLCASSEMTGNGAFFGQGTRLTVV.